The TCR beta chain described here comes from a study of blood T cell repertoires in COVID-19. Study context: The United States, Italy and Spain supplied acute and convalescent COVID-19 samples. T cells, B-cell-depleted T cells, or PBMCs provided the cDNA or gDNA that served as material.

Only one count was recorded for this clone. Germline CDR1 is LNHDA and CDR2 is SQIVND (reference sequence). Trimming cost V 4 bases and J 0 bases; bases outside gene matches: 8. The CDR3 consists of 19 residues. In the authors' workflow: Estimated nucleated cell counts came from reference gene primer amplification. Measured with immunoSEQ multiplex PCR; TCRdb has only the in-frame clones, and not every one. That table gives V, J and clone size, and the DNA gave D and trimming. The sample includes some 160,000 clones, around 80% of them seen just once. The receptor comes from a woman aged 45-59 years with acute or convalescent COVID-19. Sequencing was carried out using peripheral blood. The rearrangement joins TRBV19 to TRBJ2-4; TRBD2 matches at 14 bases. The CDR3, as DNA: TGTGCCAGTAGTAAGACTAGCGGGGGGGAACCGGGAGCCAAAAACATTCAGTACTTC. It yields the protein CASSKTSGGEPGAKNIQYF.